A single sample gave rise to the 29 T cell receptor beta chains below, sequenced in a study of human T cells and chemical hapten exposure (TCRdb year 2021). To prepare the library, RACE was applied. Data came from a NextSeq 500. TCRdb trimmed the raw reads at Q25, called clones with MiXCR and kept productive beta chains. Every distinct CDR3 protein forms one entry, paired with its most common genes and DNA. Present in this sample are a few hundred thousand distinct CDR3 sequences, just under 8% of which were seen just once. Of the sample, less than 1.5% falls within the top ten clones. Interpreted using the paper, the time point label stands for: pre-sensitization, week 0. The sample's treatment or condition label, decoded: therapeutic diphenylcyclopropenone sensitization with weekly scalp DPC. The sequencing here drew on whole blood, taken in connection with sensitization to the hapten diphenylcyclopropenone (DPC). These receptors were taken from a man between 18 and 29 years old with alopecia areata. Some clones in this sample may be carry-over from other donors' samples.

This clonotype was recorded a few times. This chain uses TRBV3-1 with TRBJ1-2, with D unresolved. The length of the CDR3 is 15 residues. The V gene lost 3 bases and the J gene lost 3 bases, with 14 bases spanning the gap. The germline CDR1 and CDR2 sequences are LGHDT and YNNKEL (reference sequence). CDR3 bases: TGTGCCAGCAGCCAGGACTCCTCAAACTACTATGGCTACACCTTC. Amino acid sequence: CASSQDSSNYYGYTF.

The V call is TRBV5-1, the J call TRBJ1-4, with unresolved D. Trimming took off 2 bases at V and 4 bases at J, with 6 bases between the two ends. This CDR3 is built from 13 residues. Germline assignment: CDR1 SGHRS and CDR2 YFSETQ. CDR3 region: CASSFDINEKLFF. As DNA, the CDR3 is TGCGCCAGCAGCTTTGACATTAATGAAAAACTGTTTTTT.

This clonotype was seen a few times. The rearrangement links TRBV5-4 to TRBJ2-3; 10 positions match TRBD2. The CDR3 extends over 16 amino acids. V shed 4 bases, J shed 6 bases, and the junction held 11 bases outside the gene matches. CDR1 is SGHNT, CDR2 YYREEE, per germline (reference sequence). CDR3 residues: CASSTSGAPRGDTQYF. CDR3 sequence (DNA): TGTGCCAGCAGCACTAGCGGGGCACCGAGAGGTGATACGCAGTATTTT.

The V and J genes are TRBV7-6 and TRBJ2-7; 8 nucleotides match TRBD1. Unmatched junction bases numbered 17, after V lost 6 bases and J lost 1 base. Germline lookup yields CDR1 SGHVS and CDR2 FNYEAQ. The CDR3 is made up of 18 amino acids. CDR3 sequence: CASRTPTGAFGKSYEQYV. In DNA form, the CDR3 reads TGTGCCAGCAGAACCCCGACAGGGGCCTTCGGGAAATCCTACGAGCAGTACGTC.

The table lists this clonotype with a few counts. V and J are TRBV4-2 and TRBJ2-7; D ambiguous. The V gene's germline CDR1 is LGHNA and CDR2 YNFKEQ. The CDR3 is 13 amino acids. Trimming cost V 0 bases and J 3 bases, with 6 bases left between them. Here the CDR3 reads CASSQDTDYEQYF. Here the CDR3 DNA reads TGTGCCAGCAGCCAAGATACGGACTACGAGCAGTACTTC.

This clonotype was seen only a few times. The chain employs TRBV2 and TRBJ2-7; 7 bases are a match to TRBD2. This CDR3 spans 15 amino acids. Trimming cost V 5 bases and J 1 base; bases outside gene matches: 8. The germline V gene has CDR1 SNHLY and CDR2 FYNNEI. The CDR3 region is CASSTHTSASYEQYV. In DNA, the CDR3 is TGTGCCAGCAGTACACATACTAGCGCGTCCTACGAGCAGTACGTC.

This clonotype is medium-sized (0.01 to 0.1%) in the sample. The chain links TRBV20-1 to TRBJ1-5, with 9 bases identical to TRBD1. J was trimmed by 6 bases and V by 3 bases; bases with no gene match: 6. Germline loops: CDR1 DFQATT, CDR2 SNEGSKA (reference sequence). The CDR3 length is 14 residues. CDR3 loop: CSASRTGESQPQHF. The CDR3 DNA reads TGCAGTGCTAGTAGGACAGGGGAAAGTCAGCCCCAGCATTTT.

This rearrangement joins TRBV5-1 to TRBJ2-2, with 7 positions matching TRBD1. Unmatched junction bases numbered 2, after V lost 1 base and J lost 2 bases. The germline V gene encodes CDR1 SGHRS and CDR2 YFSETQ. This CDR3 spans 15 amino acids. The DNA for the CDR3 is TGCGCCAGCAGCTTGAGGGACAGCAACACCGGGGAGCTGTTTTTT. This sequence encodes CASSLRDSNTGELFF.

This CDR3 is CAISVGLAGSTDTQYF. The CDR3 DNA sequence: TGTGCCATCAGCGTTGGACTAGCGGGAAGCACAGATACGCAGTATTTT. The chain carries TRBV10-3 and TRBJ2-3; TRBD2 matches at 12 bases. The germline gives CDR1 ENHRY, CDR2 SYGVKD. This CDR3 has 16 amino acids. With V trimmed by 6 bases and J by 0 bases, 4 bases remained unmatched.

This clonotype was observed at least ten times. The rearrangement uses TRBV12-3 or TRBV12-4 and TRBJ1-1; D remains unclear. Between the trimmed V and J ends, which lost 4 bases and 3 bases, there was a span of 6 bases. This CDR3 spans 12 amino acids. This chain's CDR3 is CASSYGDTEAFF. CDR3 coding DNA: TGTGCCAGCAGTTACGGGGACACTGAAGCTTTCTTT.

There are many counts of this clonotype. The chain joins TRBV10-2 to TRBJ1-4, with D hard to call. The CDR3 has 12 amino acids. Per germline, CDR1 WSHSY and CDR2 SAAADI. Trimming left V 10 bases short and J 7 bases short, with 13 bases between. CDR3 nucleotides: TGCGCCACCAGCGTGTTCGGTGAAAAACTGTTTTTT. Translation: CATSVFGEKLFF.

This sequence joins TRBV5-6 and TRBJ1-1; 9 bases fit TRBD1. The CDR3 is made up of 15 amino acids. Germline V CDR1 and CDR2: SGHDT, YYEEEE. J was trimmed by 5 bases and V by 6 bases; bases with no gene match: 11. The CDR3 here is CASTTRQGGWTEAFF. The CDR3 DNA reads TGTGCCAGCACCACCCGACAGGGGGGTTGGACTGAAGCTTTCTTT.

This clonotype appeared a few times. The CDR3 loop reads CASRLGGRRAGELFF. The CDR3 nucleotides read TGTGCCAGCAGGCTTGGGGGCCGAAGGGCCGGGGAGCTGTTTTTT. The V gene is TRBV11-1, the J gene TRBJ2-2, with a tentative D call TRBD1 (6 bases). Deletions cut 6 bases from V and 6 bases from J, with 17 bases between. The CDR3 runs 15 residues. From germline, CDR1 is SGHAT and CDR2 FQDESV (reference sequence).

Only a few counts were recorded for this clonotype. The CDR3 loop is CASTTDRAGGDTQYF. CDR3 DNA: TGTGCCAGCACCACGGACAGGGCCGGGGGAGATACGCAGTATTTT. The chain recombines TRBV2 with TRBJ2-3, with 8 positions matching TRBD1. In germline, CDR1 is SNHLY, CDR2 FYNNEI. V trimming: 7 bases; J trimming: 5 bases; junction bases outside the gene matches: 11. This CDR3 contains 15 residues.

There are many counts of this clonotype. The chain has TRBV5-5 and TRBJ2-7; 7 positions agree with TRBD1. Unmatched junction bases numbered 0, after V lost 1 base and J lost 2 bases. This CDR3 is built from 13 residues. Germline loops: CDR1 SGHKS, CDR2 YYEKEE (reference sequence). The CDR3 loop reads CASSLTGAYEQYF. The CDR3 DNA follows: TGTGCCAGCAGCTTGACAGGGGCCTACGAGCAGTACTTC.

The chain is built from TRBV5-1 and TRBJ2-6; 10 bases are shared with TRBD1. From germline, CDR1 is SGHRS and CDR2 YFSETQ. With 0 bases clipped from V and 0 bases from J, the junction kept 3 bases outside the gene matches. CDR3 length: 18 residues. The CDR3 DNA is TGCGCCAGCAGCTTGGCCGGACAGGGGGGCTCTGGGGCCAACGTCCTGACTTTC. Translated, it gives CASSLAGQGGSGANVLTF. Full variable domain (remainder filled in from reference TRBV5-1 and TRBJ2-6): KAGVTQTPRYLIKTRGQQVTLSCSPISGHRSVSWYQQTPGQGLQFLFEYFSETQRNKGNFPGRFSGRQFSNSRSEMNVSTLELGDSALYLCASSLAGQGGSGANVLTFGAGSRLTVL.

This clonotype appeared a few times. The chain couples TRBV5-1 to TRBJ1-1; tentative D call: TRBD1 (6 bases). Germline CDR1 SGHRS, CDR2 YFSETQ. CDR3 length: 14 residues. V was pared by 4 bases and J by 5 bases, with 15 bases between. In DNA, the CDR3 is TGCGCCAGCAGCCCATACAGGGATGGGACTGAAGCTTTCTTT. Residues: CASSPYRDGTEAFF.

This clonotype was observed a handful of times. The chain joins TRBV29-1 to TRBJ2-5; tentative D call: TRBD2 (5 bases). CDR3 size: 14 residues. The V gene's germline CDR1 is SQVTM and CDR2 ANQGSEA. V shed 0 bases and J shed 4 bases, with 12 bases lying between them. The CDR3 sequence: CSVEDRTGLETQYF. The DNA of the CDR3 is TGCAGCGTTGAAGATCGGACGGGGTTAGAGACCCAGTACTTC.

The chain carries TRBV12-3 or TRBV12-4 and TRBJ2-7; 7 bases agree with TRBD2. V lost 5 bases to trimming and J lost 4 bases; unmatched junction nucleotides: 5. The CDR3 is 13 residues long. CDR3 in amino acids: CASSRSGEYEQYF. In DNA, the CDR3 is TGTGCCAGCAGTCGGAGCGGGGAGTACGAGCAGTACTTC.

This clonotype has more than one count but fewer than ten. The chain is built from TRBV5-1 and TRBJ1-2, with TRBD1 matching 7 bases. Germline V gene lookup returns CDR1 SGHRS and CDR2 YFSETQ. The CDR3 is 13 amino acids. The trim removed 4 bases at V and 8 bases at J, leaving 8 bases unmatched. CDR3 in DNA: TGCGCCAGCAGCCAGACAGGGCTAGGGGGCTACACCTTC. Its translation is CASSQTGLGGYTF.

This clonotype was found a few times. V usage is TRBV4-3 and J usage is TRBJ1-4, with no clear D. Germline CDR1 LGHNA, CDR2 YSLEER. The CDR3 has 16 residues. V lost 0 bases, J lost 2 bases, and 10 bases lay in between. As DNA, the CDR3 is TGCGCCAGCAGCCAAGATCGGAGGTCCACTAATGAAAAACTGTTTTTT. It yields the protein CASSQDRRSTNEKLFF.

This chain's CDR3 is CASRPGLAEETQYF. The DNA for the CDR3 is TGCGCCAGCAGACCGGGACTAGCGGAAGAGACCCAGTACTTC. J is TRBJ2-5 and V is TRBV4-1; 11 bases line up with TRBD2. The V segment lost 6 bases and the J segment 3 bases; nucleotides outside the gene matches: 3. Per the germline V gene, CDR1 is MGHRA and CDR2 is YSYEKL. The CDR3 is 14 residues long.

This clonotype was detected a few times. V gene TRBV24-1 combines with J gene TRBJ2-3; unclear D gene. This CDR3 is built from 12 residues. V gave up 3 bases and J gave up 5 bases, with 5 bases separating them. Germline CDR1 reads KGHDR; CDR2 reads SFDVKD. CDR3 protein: CATSDIGDTQYF. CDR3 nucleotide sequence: TGTGCCACCAGTGATATAGGAGATACGCAGTATTTT.

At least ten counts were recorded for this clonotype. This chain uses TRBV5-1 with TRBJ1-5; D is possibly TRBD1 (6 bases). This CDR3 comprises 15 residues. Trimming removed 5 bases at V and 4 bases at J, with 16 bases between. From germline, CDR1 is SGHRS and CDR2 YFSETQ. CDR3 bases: TGCGCCAGCAGTTCAGGGACATCCGCGAATCAGCCCCAGCATTTT. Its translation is CASSSGTSANQPQHF.

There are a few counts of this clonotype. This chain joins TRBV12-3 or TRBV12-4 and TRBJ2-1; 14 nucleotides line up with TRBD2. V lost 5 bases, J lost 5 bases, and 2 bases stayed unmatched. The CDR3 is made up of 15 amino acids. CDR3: CASSGTSGSNNEQFF. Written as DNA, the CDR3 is TGTGCCAGCAGTGGGACTAGCGGGAGTAACAATGAGCAGTTCTTC.

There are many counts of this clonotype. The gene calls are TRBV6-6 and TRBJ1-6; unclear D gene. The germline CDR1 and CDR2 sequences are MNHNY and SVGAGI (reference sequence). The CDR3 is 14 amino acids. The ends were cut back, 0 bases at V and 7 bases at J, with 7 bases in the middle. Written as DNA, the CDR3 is TGTGCCAGCAGTTACTCTGAAGAGAATTCACCCCTCCACTTT. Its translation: CASSYSEENSPLHF.

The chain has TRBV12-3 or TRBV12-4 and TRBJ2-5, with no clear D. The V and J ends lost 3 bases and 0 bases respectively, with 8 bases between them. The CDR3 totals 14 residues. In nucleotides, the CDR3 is TGTGCCAGCAGTTTGTCACCAAACCAAGAGACCCAGTACTTC. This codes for CASSLSPNQETQYF.

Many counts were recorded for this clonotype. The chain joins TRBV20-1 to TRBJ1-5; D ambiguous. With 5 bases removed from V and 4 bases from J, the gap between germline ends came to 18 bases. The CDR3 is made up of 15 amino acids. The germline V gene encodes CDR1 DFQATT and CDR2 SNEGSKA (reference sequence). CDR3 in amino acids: CSALGWGGRNQPQHF. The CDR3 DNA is TGCAGTGCTCTCGGTTGGGGAGGTCGAAATCAGCCCCAGCATTTT.

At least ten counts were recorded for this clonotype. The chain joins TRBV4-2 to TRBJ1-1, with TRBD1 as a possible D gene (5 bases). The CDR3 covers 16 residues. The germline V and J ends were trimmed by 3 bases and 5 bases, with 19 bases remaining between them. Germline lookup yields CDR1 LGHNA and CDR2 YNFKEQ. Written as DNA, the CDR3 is TGTGCCAGCAGCCATGAGGTCCGGGACGAGGGGACTGAAGCTTTCTTT. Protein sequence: CASSHEVRDEGTEAFF.